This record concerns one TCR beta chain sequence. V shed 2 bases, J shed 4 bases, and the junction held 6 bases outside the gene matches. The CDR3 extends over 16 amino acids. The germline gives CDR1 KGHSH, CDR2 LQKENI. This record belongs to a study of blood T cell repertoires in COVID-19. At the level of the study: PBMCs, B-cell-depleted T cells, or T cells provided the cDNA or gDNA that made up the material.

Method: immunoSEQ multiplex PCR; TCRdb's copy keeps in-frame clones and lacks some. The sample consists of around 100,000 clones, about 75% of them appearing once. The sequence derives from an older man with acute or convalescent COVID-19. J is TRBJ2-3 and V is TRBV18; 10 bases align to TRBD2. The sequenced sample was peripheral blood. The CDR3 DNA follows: TGTGCCAGCTCACCAGGGAGCGGGAGGGGATCAGATACGCAGTATTTT. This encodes CASSPGSGRGSDTQYF.